This T cell receptor beta chain emerged from a study of blood T cell repertoires in COVID-19. Whole-study context: The United States, Italy and Spain supplied acute and convalescent COVID-19 samples. In each case, the material was cDNA or gDNA derived from T cells, B-cell-depleted T cells, or PBMCs.

The data were produced by immunoSEQ multiplex PCR, yet TCRdb's version contains in-frame clones alone and is incomplete. Found here are about 160,000 clones, 87% of them singletons; the top ten hold over 3.5%. V lost 6 bases and J lost 3; bases outside the gene matches: 12. CDR1 and CDR2 from the germline V gene are SGHVS and FQNEAQ. The CDR3 contains 17 residues. This sequence was found in a woman aged 60-70 years who had recovered from COVID-19. Sequencing used peripheral blood. The rearrangement links TRBV7-8 to TRBJ2-2; 8 bases line up with TRBD1. The CDR3 sequence: CASRFLGRGPDTGELFF. In DNA, the CDR3 is TGTGCCAGCAGGTTCCTGGGCAGGGGGCCGGACACCGGGGAGCTGTTTTTT. Full variable domain (rest looked up from reference TRBV7-8 and TRBJ2-2): GAGVSQSPRYKVAKRGQDVALRCDPISGHVSLFWYQQALGQGPEFLTYFQNEAQLDKSGLPSDRFFAERPEGSVSTLKIQRTQQEDSAVYLCASRFLGRGPDTGELFFGEGSRLTVL.